This T cell receptor (beta chain) was found in a study of blood T cells in healthy people across ages. Germline V gives CDR1 SGHDT, CDR2 YYEEEE. This CDR3 region has 17 residues. V lost 2 bases to trimming and J lost 3 bases, with 20 bases between them. At least 5.5 micrograms of total RNA were extracted per sample. The study, taken as a whole, reports: More naive CD4+ cells and higher diversity were found in long-lived than in aged donors.

In the case of this clonotype: Its antigen is undetermined.

Alongside a J-beta primer mix, a sample-barcoded 5' primer served in a second PCR lasting about 7 to 12 cycles. TCRdb itself ran the 5' RACE reads through MiXCR, one entry per CDR3 protein. The profile shows over 1,200,000 distinct CDR3 sequences, around 55% of them singletons. Sequencing input: blood. This TCR was recovered from a man younger than 35 in good health. This sequence joins TRBV5-6 and TRBJ2-5; D may be TRBD1 (5 bases). CDR3 bases: TGTGCCAGCAGCTTAACAACAGGAGCGCTCCGAAAAGAGACCCAGTACTTC. This codes for CASSLTTGALRKETQYF.